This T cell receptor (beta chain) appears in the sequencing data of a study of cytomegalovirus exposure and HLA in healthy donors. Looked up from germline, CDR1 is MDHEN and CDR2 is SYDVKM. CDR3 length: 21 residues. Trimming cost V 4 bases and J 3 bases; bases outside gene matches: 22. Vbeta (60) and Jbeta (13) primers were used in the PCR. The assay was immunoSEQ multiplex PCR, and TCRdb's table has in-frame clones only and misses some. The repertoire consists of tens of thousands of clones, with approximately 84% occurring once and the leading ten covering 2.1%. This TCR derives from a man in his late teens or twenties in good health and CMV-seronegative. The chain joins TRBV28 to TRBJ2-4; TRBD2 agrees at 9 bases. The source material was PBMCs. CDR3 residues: CASSSLWGLTSGGGGKNIQYF. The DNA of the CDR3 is TGTGCCAGCAGTTCCTTATGGGGGTTGACTAGCGGAGGGGGCGGCAAAAACATTCAGTACTTC.